The rows below give T cell receptor beta chains drawn from one sample of a study of OX40 agonist ivuxolimab in advanced cancers. Generated by immunoSEQ multiplex PCR, the TCRdb table keeps only in-frame clones and is missing some. The sample yields nearly 80,000 clones, approximately 92% seen once. The specimen comprised CD4+ or CD8+ T cells sorted from blood, sampled in a trial of the OX40 agonist ivuxolimab. The source of these receptors is an adult with an advanced solid tumor such as melanoma, head and neck, liver or kidney cancer. The CDR3 runs from the conserved cysteine through the conserved F or W. A D gene is named only where the DNA matches it firmly. A clone size is listed for some rows: how often the clone was seen (once, few, many), or a class if it is expanded.

clone size: NA; V gene: TRBV30; J gene: TRBJ1-5; D gene: NA; CDR3 length: 12; CDR3 DNA: TGTGCCTGGAGTCGGACGTCGGGGCCCCAGCATTTT; CDR3 protein: CAWSRTSGPQHF
clone size: NA; V gene: TRBV5-1; J gene: TRBJ1-5; D gene: NA; CDR3 length: 12; CDR3 DNA: TGCGCCAGGCTGTGTCAGTATCAGCCCCAGCATTTT; CDR3 protein: CARLCQYQPQHF
clone size: NA; V gene: TRBV7-3; J gene: TRBJ2-2; D gene: NA; CDR3 length: 13; CDR3 DNA: TGTGCCAGCCGGGGCCCAGGACAGGGGGAGCTGTTTTTT; CDR3 protein: CASRGPGQGELFF
clone size: NA; V gene: TRBV14; J gene: TRBJ2-7; D gene: NA; CDR3 length: 12; CDR3 DNA: TGTGCCAGCAGCCAAGCTCTCCACGAGCAGTACTTC; CDR3 protein: CASSQALHEQYF
clone size: few; V gene: TRBV29-1; J gene: TRBJ1-1; D gene: NA; CDR3 length: 12; CDR3 DNA: TGCAGCGTTGGCCGGGGGGCCACTGAAGCTTTCTTT; CDR3 protein: CSVGRGATEAFF
clone size: NA; V gene: TRBV5-4; J gene: TRBJ2-2; D gene: NA; CDR3 length: 13; CDR3 DNA: TGTGCCAGCAGCTTGACGGGATTCGGGGAGCTGTTTTTT; CDR3 protein: CASSLTGFGELFF
clone size: NA; V gene: TRBV10-3; J gene: TRBJ2-1; D gene: TRBD1; CDR3 length: 14; CDR3 DNA: TGTGCCACCTCAGGACAGGATGCCTACAATGAGCAGTTCTTC; CDR3 protein: CATSGQDAYNEQFF
clone size: NA; V gene: TRBV5-4; J gene: TRBJ2-1; D gene: TRBD2; CDR3 length: 16; CDR3 DNA: TGTGCCAGCAGCAGAGGGACTAGCGGGAAGGAGGGTGAGCAGTTCTTC; CDR3 protein: CASSRGTSGKEGEQFF
clone size: NA; V gene: TRBV19; J gene: TRBJ1-1; D gene: NA; CDR3 length: 15; CDR3 DNA: TGTGCCAGTAGTATCCCAGGGGCTGGGGGCACTGAAGCTTTCTTT; CDR3 protein: CASSIPGAGGTEAFF
clone size: NA; V gene: TRBV19; J gene: TRBJ1-4; D gene: NA; CDR3 length: 14; CDR3 DNA: TGTGCCAGTACGGCCAGAGTAACTAATGAAAAACTGTTTTTT; CDR3 protein: CASTARVTNEKLFF
clone size: NA; V gene: TRBV5-4; J gene: TRBJ2-7; D gene: NA; CDR3 length: 14; CDR3 DNA: TGTGCCAGCAGTGTGGGCGGGATCTCCTACGAGCAGTACTTC; CDR3 protein: CASSVGGISYEQYF
clone size: NA; V gene: TRBV9; J gene: TRBJ1-4; D gene: NA; CDR3 length: 14; CDR3 DNA: TGTGCCAGCAGCCGTGATGGACAGCACGAAAAACTGTTTTTT; CDR3 protein: CASSRDGQHEKLFF
clone size: NA; V gene: TRBV5-5; J gene: TRBJ1-5; D gene: NA; CDR3 length: 16; CDR3 DNA: TGTGCCAGCAGCTTGCGGGTAACGATTAGCAATCAGCCCCAGCATTTT; CDR3 protein: CASSLRVTISNQPQHF
clone size: NA; V gene: TRBV6-5; J gene: TRBJ1-3; D gene: NA; CDR3 length: 15; CDR3 DNA: TGTGCCAGCATTGCCACCGTATCCCCTGGAAACACCATATATTTT; CDR3 protein: CASIATVSPGNTIYF
clone size: NA; V gene: TRBV28; J gene: TRBJ2-5; D gene: NA; CDR3 length: 15; CDR3 DNA: TGTGCCAGCAGTTTATTTCAAAGGGGAACAGAGACCCAGTACTTC; CDR3 protein: CASSLFQRGTETQYF
clone size: NA; V gene: TRBV2; J gene: TRBJ2-2; D gene: NA; CDR3 length: 15; CDR3 DNA: TGTGCCAGCAGTGAAGAATTTGGGAGGTCCGGGGAGCTGTTTTTT; CDR3 protein: CASSEEFGRSGELFF
clone size: NA; V gene: TRBV28; J gene: TRBJ1-2; D gene: NA; CDR3 length: 15; CDR3 DNA: TGTGCCAGCAGGGAAGATCTGACAGACTTTTATGGCTACACCTTC; CDR3 protein: CASREDLTDFYGYTF
clone size: NA; V gene: TRBV2; J gene: TRBJ2-5; D gene: NA; CDR3 length: 14; CDR3 DNA: TGTGCCAGCAGTGATTGGTCAGAACAAGAGACCCAGTACTTC; CDR3 protein: CASSDWSEQETQYF
clone size: NA; V gene: TRBV9; J gene: TRBJ2-1; D gene: TRBD2; CDR3 length: 17; CDR3 DNA: TGTGCCAGCAGCCCTAGGGGTGGCGGGAGCTTCGACAATGAGCAGTTCTTC; CDR3 protein: CASSPRGGGSFDNEQFF
clone size: NA; V gene: TRBV5-1; J gene: TRBJ2-5; D gene: TRBD2; CDR3 length: 15; CDR3 DNA: TGCGCCAGCCAAAGGACTAGCGGGTTCCAAGAGACCCAGTACTTC; CDR3 protein: CASQRTSGFQETQYF
clone size: few; V gene: TRBV19; J gene: TRBJ1-5; D gene: NA; CDR3 length: 15; CDR3 DNA: TGTGCCAGTTCGGGGACATTCGGGGGCAATCAGCCCCAGCATTTT; CDR3 protein: CASSGTFGGNQPQHF
clone size: NA; V gene: TRBV6-1; J gene: TRBJ2-1; D gene: NA; CDR3 length: 16; CDR3 DNA: TGTGCCAGCAGTGAAGCTGGCACCGTAACCTACAATGAGCAGTTCTTC; CDR3 protein: CASSEAGTVTYNEQFF
clone size: few; V gene: TRBV11-3; J gene: TRBJ2-7; D gene: TRBD1; CDR3 length: 15; CDR3 DNA: TGTGCCAGCAGCTTAGCCGGGACAGGGGTCAACGAGCAGTACTTC; CDR3 protein: CASSLAGTGVNEQYF
clone size: NA; V gene: TRBV7-9; J gene: TRBJ2-1; D gene: NA; CDR3 length: 14; CDR3 DNA: TGTGCCAGCAGCCATGGGACTTATAACAATGAGCAGTTCTTC; CDR3 protein: CASSHGTYNNEQFF
clone size: NA; V gene: TRBV5-4; J gene: TRBJ2-7; D gene: TRBD2; CDR3 length: 14; CDR3 DNA: TGTGCCAGCAGCCAACCTAGCGGGTCCTACGAGCAGTACTTC; CDR3 protein: CASSQPSGSYEQYF
clone size: once; V gene: TRBV2; J gene: TRBJ2-5; D gene: NA; CDR3 length: 14; CDR3 DNA: TGTGCCAGCAGTGAGGAGGGGCGTCAAGAGACCCAGTACTTC; CDR3 protein: CASSEEGRQETQYF
clone size: NA; V gene: TRBV30; J gene: TRBJ1-1; D gene: NA; CDR3 length: 11; CDR3 DNA: TGTGCTTGGGGGGGGTTCACTGAAGCTTTCTTT; CDR3 protein: CAWGGFTEAFF
clone size: NA; V gene: TRBV29-1; J gene: TRBJ1-2; D gene: NA; CDR3 length: 12; CDR3 DNA: TGCAGCGTTGTAACCCGGACCTATGGCTACACCTTC; CDR3 protein: CSVVTRTYGYTF
clone size: NA; V gene: TRBV6-5; J gene: TRBJ2-7; D gene: TRBD1; CDR3 length: 15; CDR3 DNA: TGTGCCAGCAGAAGCCCACGGGCAGGGGGTCACGAGCAGTACTTC; CDR3 protein: CASRSPRAGGHEQYF